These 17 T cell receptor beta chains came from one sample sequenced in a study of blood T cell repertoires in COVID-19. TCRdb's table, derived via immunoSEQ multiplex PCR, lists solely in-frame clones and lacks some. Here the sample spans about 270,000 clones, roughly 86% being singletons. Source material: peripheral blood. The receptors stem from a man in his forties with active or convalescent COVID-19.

The CDR3 coding sequence is TGTGCCAGCAGCTTAGTTCCGGCGGGGGCCGGTTACAATGAGCAGTTCTTC. Translation gives CASSLVPAGAGYNEQFF. This rearrangement joins TRBV13 to TRBJ2-1; D possibly corresponds to TRBD2 (7 bases). This CDR3 contains 17 residues. CDR1 and CDR2 (germline): PRHDT, FYEKMQ (reference sequence). V dropped 1 base and J dropped 4 bases, with 17 bases sitting between them.

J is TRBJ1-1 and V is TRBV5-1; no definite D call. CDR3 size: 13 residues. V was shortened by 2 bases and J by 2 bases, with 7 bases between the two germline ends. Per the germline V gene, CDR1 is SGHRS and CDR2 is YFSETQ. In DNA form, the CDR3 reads TGCGCCAGCAGCTTTCAAATCAACACTGAAGCTTTCTTT. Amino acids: CASSFQINTEAFF.

In DNA form, the CDR3 reads TGTGCCACCCGGGGGGAATTGAGCTCTGGAAACACCATATATTTT. Protein product: CATRGELSSGNTIYF. This chain links TRBV6-5 with TRBJ1-3, with a tentative D call TRBD1 (5 bases). The V gene's germline CDR1 is MNHEY and CDR2 SVGAGI. V dropped 10 bases and J dropped 0 bases, with 16 bases sitting between them. There are 15 residues in the CDR3.

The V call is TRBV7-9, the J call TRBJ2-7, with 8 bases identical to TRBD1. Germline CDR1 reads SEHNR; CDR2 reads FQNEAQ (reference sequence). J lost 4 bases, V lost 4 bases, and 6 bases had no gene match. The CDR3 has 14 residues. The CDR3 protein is CASSSPGTGYEQYF. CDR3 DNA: TGTGCCAGCAGCTCCCCCGGGACAGGTTACGAGCAGTACTTC.

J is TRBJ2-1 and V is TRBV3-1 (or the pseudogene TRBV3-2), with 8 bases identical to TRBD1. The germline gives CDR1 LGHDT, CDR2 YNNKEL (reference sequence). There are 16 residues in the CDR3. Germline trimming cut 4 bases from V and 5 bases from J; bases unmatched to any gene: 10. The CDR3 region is CASSRADRAVNNEQFF. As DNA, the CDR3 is TGTGCCAGCAGCCGAGCGGACAGGGCGGTGAACAATGAGCAGTTCTTC.

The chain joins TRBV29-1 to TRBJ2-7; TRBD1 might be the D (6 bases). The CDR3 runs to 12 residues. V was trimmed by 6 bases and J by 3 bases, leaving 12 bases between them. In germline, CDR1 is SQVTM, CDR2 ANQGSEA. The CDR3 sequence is CSVPKQGYEQYF. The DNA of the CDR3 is TGCAGCGTACCGAAACAGGGCTACGAGCAGTACTTC.

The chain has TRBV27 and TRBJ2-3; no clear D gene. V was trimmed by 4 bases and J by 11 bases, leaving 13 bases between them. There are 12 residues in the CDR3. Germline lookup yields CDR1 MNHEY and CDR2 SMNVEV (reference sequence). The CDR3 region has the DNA TGTGCCAGCAGTTCCTGGGCCGCCAGGCAGTATTTT. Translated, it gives CASSSWAARQYF.

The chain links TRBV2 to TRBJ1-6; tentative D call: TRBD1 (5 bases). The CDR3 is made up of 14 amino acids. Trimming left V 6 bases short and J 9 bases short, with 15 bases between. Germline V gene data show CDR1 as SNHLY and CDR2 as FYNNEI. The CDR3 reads CASRADSETSPLHF. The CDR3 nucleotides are TGTGCCAGCAGAGCTGACAGTGAAACTTCACCCCTCCACTTT.

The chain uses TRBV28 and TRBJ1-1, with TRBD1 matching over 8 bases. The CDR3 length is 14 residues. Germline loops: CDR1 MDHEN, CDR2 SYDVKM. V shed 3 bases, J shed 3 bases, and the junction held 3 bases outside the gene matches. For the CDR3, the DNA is TGTGCCAGCAGTTTCAGGGGGCGGGACACTGAAGCTTTCTTT. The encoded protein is CASSFRGRDTEAFF. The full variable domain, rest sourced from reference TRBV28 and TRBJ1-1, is DVKVTQSSRYLVKRTGEKVFLECVQDMDHENMFWYRQDPGLGLRLIYFSYDVKMKEKGDIPEGYSVSREKKERFSLILESASTNQTSMYLCASSFRGRDTEAFFGQGTRLTVV.

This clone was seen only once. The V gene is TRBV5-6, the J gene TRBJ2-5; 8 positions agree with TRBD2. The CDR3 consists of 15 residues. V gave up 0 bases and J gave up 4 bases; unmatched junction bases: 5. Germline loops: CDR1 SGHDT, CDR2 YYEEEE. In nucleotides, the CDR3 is TGTGCCAGCAGCTTGGTTGGGCGGGAGGTAGAGACCCAGTACTTC. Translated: CASSLVGREVETQYF.

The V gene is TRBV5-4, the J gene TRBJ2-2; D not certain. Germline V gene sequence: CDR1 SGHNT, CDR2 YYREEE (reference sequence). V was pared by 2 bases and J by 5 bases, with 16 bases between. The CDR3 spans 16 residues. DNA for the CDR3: TGTGCCAGCAGCTTAAAACAGTCCCTGATTACCGGGGAGCTGTTTTTT. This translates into CASSLKQSLITGELFF.

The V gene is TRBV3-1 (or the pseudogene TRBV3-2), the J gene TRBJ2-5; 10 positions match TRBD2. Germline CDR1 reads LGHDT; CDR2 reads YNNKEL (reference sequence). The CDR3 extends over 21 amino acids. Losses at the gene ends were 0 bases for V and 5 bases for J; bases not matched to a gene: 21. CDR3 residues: CASSQEYQKSGRGLQRETQYF. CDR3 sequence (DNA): TGTGCCAGCAGCCAAGAGTACCAAAAGAGCGGGAGGGGACTGCAGCGTGAGACCCAGTACTTC.

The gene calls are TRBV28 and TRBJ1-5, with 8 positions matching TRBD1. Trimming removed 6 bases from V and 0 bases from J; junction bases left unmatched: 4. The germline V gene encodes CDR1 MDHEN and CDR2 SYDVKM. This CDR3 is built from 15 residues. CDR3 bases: TGTGCCAGCAGCGACAGGGGCTATAGCAATCAGCCCCAGCATTTT. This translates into CASSDRGYSNQPQHF.

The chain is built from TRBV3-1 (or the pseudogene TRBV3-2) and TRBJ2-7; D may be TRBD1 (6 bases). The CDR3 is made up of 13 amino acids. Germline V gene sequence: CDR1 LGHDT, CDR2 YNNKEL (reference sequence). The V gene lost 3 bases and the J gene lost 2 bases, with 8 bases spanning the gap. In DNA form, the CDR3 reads TGTGCCAGCAGCCATGAGGGGGCCTACGAGCAGTACTTC. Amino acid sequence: CASSHEGAYEQYF.

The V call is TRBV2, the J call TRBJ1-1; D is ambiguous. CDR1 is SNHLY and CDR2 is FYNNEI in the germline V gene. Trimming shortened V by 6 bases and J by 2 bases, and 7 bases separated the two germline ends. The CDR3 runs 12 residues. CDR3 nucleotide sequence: TGTGCCAGCAGGCAGGTAAACACTGAAGCTTTCTTT. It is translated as CASRQVNTEAFF.

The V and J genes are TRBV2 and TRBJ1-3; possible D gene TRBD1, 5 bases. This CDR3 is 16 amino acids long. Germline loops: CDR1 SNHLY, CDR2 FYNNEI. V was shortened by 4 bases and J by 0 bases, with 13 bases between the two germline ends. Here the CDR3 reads CASSGGPGGSGNTIYF. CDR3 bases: TGTGCCAGCAGTGGGGGTCCCGGGGGCTCTGGAAACACCATATATTTT.

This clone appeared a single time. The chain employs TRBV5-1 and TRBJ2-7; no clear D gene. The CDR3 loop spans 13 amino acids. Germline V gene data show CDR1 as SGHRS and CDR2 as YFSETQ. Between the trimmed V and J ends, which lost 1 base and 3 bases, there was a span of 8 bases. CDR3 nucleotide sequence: TGCGCCAGCAGCTTGTCTGAGTTCTACGAGCAGTACTTC. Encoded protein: CASSLSEFYEQYF.